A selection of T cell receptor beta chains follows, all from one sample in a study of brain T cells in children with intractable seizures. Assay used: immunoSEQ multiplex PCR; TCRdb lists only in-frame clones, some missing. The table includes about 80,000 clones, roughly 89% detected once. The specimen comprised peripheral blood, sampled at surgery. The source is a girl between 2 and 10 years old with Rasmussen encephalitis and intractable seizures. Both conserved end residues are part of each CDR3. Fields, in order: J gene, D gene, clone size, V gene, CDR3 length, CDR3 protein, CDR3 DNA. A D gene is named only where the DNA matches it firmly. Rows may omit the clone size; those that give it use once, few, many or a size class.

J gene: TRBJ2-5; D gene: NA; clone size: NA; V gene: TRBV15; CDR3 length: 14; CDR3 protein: CATSRPGHIETQYF; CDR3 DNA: TGTGCCACCAGCAGACCGGGACATATTGAGACCCAGTACTTC
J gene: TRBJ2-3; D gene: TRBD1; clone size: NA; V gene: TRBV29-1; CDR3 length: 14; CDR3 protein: CSVDRDRGEDTQYF; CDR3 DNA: TGCAGCGTAGACCGGGACAGGGGAGAAGATACGCAGTATTTT
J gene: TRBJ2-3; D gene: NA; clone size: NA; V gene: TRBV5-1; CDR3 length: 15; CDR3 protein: CASSLEGSSTDTQYF; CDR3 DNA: TGCGCCAGCAGCCTCGAGGGAAGTAGCACAGATACGCAGTATTTT
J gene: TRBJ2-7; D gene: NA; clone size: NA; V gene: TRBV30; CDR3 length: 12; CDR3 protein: CAGLDVGYEQYF; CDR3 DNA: TGTGCCGGGCTAGATGTTGGCTACGAGCAGTACTTC
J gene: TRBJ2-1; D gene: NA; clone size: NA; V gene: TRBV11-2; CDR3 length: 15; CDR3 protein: CASSLEGGRYNEQFF; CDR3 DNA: TGTGCCAGCAGCTTAGAGGGGGGCCGGTACAATGAGCAGTTCTTC
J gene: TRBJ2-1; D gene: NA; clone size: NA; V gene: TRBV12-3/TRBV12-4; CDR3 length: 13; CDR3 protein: CASRKSSYNEQFF; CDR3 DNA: TGTGCCAGTCGAAAGAGCTCCTACAATGAGCAGTTCTTC
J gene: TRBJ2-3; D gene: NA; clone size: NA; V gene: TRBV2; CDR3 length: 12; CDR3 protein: CASSGQTDTQYF; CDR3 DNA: TGTGCCAGCAGTGGGCAGACAGATACGCAGTATTTT
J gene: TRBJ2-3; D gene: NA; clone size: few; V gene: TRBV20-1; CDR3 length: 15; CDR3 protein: CSASPQGGRADTQYF; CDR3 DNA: TGCAGTGCTAGTCCACAGGGGGGGAGGGCGGATACGCAGTATTTT
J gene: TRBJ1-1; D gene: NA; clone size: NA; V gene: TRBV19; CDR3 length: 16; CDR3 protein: CASSIVFREIGTEAFF; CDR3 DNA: TGTGCCAGTAGTATCGTCTTCCGGGAAATCGGCACTGAAGCTTTCTTT
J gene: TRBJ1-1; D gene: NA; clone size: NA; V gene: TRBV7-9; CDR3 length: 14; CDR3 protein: CASSLVEVGTEAFF; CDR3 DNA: TGTGCCAGCAGCTTAGTGGAGGTCGGGACTGAAGCTTTCTTT
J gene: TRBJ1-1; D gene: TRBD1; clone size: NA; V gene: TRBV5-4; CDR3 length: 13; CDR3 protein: CASFLTGGTEAFF; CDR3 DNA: TGTGCCAGCTTCTTAACAGGGGGCACTGAAGCTTTCTTT
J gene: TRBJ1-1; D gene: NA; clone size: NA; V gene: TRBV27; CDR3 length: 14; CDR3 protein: CASSLSGLNTEAFF; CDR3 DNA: TGTGCCAGCAGTTTATCGGGCCTTAACACTGAAGCTTTCTTT
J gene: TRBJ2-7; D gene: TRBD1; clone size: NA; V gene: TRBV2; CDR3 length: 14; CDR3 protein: CASIPGQGVYEQYF; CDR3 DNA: TGTGCCAGCATCCCGGGACAGGGGGTCTACGAGCAGTACTTC
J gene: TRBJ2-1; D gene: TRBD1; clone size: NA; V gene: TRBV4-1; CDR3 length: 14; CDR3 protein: CASSQLRGHNEQFF; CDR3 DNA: TGCGCCAGCAGCCAGTTAAGGGGGCACAATGAGCAGTTCTTC
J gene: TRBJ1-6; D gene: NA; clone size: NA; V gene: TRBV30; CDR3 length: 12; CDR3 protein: CAWNRRDSPLHF; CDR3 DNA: TGTGCCTGGAACCGTAGGGATTCACCCCTCCACTTT
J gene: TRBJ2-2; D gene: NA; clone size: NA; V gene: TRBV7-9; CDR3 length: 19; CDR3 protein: CASSLLELGLVGTGGELFF; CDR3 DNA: TGTGCCAGCAGCCTCCTCGAATTAGGTTTGGTTGGGACCGGCGGGGAGCTGTTTTTT
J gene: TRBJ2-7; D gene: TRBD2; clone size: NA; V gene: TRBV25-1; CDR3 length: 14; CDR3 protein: CASSPGGTYYEQYF; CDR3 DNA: TGTGCCAGCAGCCCGGGGGGGACCTACTACGAGCAGTACTTC
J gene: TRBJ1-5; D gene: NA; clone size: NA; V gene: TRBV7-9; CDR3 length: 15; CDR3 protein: CASSFEGGSNQPQHF; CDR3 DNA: TGTGCCAGCAGCTTCGAAGGGGGAAGCAATCAGCCCCAGCATTTT
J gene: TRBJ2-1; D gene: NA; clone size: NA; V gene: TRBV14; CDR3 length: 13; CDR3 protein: CASSQDESAEQFF; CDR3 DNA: TGTGCCAGCAGCCAAGATGAGTCGGCTGAGCAGTTCTTC
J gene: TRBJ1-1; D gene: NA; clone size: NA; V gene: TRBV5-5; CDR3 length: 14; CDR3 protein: CASSSSEGYTEAFF; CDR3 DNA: TGTGCCAGCTCTTCCTCAGAGGGCTACACTGAAGCTTTCTTT
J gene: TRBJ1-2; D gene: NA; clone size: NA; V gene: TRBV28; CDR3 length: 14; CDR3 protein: CASSFPGADYGYTF; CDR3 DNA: TGTGCCAGCAGTTTTCCTGGGGCGGACTATGGCTACACCTTC
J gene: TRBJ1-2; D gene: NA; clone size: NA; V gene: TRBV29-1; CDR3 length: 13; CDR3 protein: CSVYPNTEGGYTF; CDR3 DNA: TGCAGCGTTTACCCTAATACGGAGGGCGGCTACACCTTC
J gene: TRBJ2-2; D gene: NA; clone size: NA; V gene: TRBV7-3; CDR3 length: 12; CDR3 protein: CASSGADGELFF; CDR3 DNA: TGTGCCAGCAGCGGGGCAGACGGGGAGCTGTTTTTT
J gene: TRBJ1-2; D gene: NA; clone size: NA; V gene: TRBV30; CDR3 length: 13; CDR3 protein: CAWSRGSFYGYTF; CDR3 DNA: TGTGCCTGGAGCAGGGGCAGCTTCTATGGCTACACCTTC
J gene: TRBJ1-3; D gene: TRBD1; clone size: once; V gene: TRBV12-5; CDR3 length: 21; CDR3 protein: CASGFQFDRGLLTPSGNTIYF; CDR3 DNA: TGTGCTAGTGGTTTCCAATTCGACAGGGGGCTCTTAACTCCCTCTGGAAACACCATATATTTT
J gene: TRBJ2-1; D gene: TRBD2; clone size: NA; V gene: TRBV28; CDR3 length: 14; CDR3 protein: CASSPSGGYHEQFF; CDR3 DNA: TGTGCCAGCAGCCCTAGCGGGGGATACCATGAGCAGTTCTTC
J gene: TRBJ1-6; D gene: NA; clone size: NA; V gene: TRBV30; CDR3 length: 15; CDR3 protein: CAWRQGRTYNSPLHF; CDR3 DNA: TGTGCCTGGAGACAGGGACGGACCTATAATTCACCCCTCCACTTT
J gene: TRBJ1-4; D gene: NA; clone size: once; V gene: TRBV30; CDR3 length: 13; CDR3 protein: CAWSVQGREKLFF; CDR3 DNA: TGTGCCTGGAGTGTACAAGGTCGTGAAAAACTGTTTTTT
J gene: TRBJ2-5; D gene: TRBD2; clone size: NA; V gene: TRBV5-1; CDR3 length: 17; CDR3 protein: CASSLTLTSGSQETQYF; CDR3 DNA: TGCGCCAGCAGCTTGACTCTAACTAGCGGGAGTCAGGAGACCCAGTACTTC
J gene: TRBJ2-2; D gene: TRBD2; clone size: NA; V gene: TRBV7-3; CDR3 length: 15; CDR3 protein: CASSSGLKNTGELFF; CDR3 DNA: TGTGCCAGCAGCTCGGGACTAAAAAACACCGGGGAGCTGTTTTTT
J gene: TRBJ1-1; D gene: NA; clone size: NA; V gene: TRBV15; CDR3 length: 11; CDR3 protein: CATRWETEAFF; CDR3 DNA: TGTGCCACCCGATGGGAAACTGAAGCTTTCTTT
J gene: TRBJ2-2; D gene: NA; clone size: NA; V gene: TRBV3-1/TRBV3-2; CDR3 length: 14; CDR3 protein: CASSPLSGSGELFF; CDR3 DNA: TGTGCCAGCAGCCCACTGAGCGGGTCCGGGGAGCTGTTTTTT
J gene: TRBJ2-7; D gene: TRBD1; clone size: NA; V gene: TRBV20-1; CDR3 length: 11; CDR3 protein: CSARTGVEQYF; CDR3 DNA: TGCAGTGCTCGGACAGGGGTCGAGCAGTACTTC
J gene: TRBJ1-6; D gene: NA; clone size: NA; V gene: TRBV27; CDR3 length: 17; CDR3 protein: CASSGARALPGDSPLHF; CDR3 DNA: TGTGCCAGCAGTGGGGCCCGGGCCCTCCCGGGAGATTCACCCCTCCACTTT
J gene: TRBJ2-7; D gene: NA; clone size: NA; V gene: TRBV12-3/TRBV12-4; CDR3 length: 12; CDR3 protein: CASSFDFDEQYF; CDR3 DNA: TGTGCCAGCAGTTTCGACTTTGACGAGCAGTACTTC
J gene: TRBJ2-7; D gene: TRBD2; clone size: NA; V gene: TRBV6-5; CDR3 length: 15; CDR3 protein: CASRATSGTTYEQYF; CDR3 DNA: TGTGCCAGCAGGGCCACTAGCGGGACCACCTACGAGCAGTACTTC
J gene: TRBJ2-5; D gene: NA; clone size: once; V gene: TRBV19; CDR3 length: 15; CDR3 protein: CASSDYTGWQETQYF; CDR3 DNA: TGTGCCAGTAGTGATTATACAGGGTGGCAAGAGACCCAGTACTTC
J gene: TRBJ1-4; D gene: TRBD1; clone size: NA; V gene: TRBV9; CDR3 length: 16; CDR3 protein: CASSDRQGTGGEKLFF; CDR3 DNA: TGTGCCAGCAGCGATCGACAGGGGACAGGGGGAGAAAAACTGTTTTTT
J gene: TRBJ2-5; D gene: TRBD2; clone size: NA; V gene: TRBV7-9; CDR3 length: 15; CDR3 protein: CASSLRYGRKETQYF; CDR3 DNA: TGTGCCAGCAGCTTACGGTACGGGAGGAAGGAGACCCAGTACTTC
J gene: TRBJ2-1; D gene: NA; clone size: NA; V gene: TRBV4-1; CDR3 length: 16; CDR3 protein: CASSQIRLVAYNEQFF; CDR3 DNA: TGCGCCAGCAGCCAAATTCGTCTAGTGGCCTACAATGAGCAGTTCTTC
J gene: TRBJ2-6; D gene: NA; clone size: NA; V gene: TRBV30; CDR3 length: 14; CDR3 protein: CAWSRGVGANVLTF; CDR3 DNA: TGTGCCTGGAGTAGGGGGGTCGGGGCCAACGTCCTGACTTTC
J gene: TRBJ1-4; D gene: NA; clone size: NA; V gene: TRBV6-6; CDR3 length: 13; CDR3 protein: CASRDRGGEKLFF; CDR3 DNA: TGTGCCAGCAGGGACCGCGGGGGCGAAAAACTGTTTTTT
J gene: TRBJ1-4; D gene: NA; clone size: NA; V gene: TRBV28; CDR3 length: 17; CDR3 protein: CASSPPQVLPTNEKLFF; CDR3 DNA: TGTGCCAGCAGCCCACCCCAAGTTTTGCCAACTAATGAAAAACTGTTTTTT
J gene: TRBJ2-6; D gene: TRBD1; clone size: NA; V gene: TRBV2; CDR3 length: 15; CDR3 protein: CASRTDRAGANVLTF; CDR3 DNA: TGTGCCAGCAGGACAGACAGGGCTGGGGCCAACGTCCTGACTTTC
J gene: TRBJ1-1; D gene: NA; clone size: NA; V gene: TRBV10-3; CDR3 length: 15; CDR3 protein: CAISEPEQGRTEAFF; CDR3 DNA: TGTGCCATCAGTGAGCCCGAACAGGGACGGACTGAAGCTTTCTTT
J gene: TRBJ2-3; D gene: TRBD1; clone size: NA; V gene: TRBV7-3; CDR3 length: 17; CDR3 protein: CASSLSNRQGRTDTQYF; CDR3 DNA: TGTGCCAGCAGCTTATCAAACCGACAGGGACGAACAGATACGCAGTATTTT